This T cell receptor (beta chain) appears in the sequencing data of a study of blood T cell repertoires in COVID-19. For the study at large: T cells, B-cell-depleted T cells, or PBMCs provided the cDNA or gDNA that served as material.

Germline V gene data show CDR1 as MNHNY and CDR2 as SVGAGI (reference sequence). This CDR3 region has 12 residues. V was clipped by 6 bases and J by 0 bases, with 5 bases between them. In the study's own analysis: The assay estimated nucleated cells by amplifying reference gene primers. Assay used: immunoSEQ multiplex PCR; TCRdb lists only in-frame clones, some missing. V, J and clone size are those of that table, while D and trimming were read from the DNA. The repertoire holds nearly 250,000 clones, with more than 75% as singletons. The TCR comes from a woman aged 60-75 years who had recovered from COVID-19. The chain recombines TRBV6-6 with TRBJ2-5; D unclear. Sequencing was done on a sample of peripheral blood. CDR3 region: CASRLNQETQYF. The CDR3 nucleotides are TGTGCCAGCAGACTAAACCAAGAGACCCAGTACTTC.